A single sample gave rise to the 28 T cell receptor beta chains below, sequenced in a study of cytomegalovirus exposure and HLA in healthy donors. The assay was immunoSEQ multiplex PCR, and TCRdb's table has in-frame clones only and misses some. The top ten hold about 3% of the sample, which has over 200,000 clones, around 88% seen once. Sequencing was performed on PBMCs. The origin of the receptors is a woman under 30 in good health and CMV-seronegative.

V is TRBV28 and J is TRBJ2-3; no firm D call. The CDR3 totals 15 residues. Germline CDR1 is MDHEN and CDR2 is SYDVKM. Trimming stripped 2 bases from V and 0 bases from J, with 9 bases between. The CDR3 protein is CASSLGGTSTDTQYF. CDR3 sequence (DNA): TGTGCCAGCAGTTTAGGCGGAACTAGCACAGATACGCAGTATTTT.

This rearrangement joins TRBV2 to TRBJ2-7; tentatively, D is TRBD2 (5 bases). Germline V gene lookup returns CDR1 SNHLY and CDR2 FYNNEI. CDR3 size: 15 residues. Trimming pared 8 bases from V and 0 bases from J, leaving 17 bases between. DNA of the CDR3: TGTGCCAGCCGTGTCGTGGAGCGGAGCTCCTACGAGCAGTACTTC. Amino acids: CASRVVERSSYEQYF. Full variable domain (rest looked up from reference TRBV2 and TRBJ2-7): EPEVTQTPSHQVTQMGQEVILRCVPISNHLYFYWYRQILGQKVEFLVSFYNNEISEKSEIFDDQFSVERPDGSNFTLKIRSTKLEDSAMYFCASRVVERSSYEQYFGPGTRLTVT.

As concerns this clone: Other DNA sequences of this sample code for an identical CDR3. The rearrangement joins TRBV28 to TRBJ2-7, with 11 bases that match TRBD1. This CDR3 is 14 amino acids long. CDR1 and CDR2 (germline): MDHEN, SYDVKM. V lost 6 bases and J lost 3; bases outside the gene matches: 4. The CDR3 DNA reads as TGTGCCAGCAGCCCTGGGACAGGGGGCTACGAGCAGTACTTC. It codes for CASSPGTGGYEQYF.

The chain uses TRBV4-3 and TRBJ2-1; 7 nucleotides align to TRBD1. Germline lookup yields CDR1 LGHNA and CDR2 YSLEER. V gave up 0 bases and J gave up 10 bases; unmatched junction bases: 6. The CDR3 contains 14 residues. CDR3 in DNA: TGCGCCAGCAGCCAAGATCATCGGGGACAGGAGCAGTTCTTC. It encodes CASSQDHRGQEQFF.

The J gene is TRBJ2-5, the V gene TRBV9; possibly TRBD2 for D (6 bases). The CDR3 length is 14 residues. In germline, CDR1 is SGDLS, CDR2 YYNGEE. The ends were cut back, 3 bases at V and 5 bases at J, with 14 bases in the middle. Written as DNA, the CDR3 is TGTGCCAGCAGCGCGGCCGTCGGAGGGGAGACCCAGTACTTC. Translated: CASSAAVGGETQYF.

The V gene is TRBV5-6, the J gene TRBJ2-6, with no clear D. Germline CDR1 is SGHDT and CDR2 is YYEEEE. The CDR3 runs to 16 residues. Trimming stripped 4 bases from V and 4 bases from J, with 15 bases between. CDR3 in amino acids: CASSRLGESGANVLTF. CDR3 nucleotide sequence: TGTGCCAGCAGCCGGTTAGGAGAATCCGGGGCCAACGTCCTGACTTTC. Full variable domain (missing parts from reference TRBV5-6 and TRBJ2-6): DAGVTQSPTHLIKTRGQQVTLRCSPKSGHDTVSWYQQALGQGPQFIFQYYEEEERQRGNFPDRFSGHQFPNYSSELNVNALLLGDSALYLCASSRLGESGANVLTFGAGSRLTVL.

V and J are TRBV7-8 and TRBJ1-2; the match to TRBD1 covers 7 bases. This CDR3 has 15 amino acids. V was clipped by 4 bases and J by 7 bases; unmatched bases: 12. Germline CDR1 reads SGHVS; CDR2 reads FQNEAQ. The CDR3 bases are TGTGCCAGCAGCTCCAACCTTGAGGGGGCCTCTGGCTACACCTTC. This gives the protein CASSSNLEGASGYTF.

On this clone: One junction end does not reproduce the germline sequence, and a read error may be involved. The J gene is TRBJ2-5, the V gene TRBV7-7; 8 positions match TRBD1. CDR3 size: 17 residues. Germline loops: CDR1 SSHAT, CDR2 FNYEAQ (reference sequence). In DNA, the CDR3 is TGTGCTAGCAGCCACCTCCGGGACAGGCGGTACCAAGAGACCCAGTACTTC. Translating it yields CASSHLRDRRYQETQYF. Full variable domain (outside the CDR3, taken from reference TRBV7-7 and TRBJ2-5): GAGVSQSPRYKVTKRGQDVTLRCDPISSHATLYWYQQALGQGPEFLTYFNYEAQPDKSGLPSDRFSAERPEGSISTLTIQRTEQRDSAMYRCASSHLRDRRYQETQYFGPGTRLLVL.

The CDR3 DNA is TGTGCCAGCAGCTATCAGAAGGGACTGACTGAAGCTTTCTTT. This translates into CASSYQKGLTEAFF. The chain uses TRBV2 and TRBJ1-1, with D tentatively TRBD1 (5 bases). The germline CDR1 and CDR2 sequences are SNHLY and FYNNEI. The CDR3 sequence is 14 residues long. The V end was cut by 6 bases, the J end by 5 bases, with 16 bases between.

The V call is TRBV28, the J call TRBJ1-4; D is uncertain. The V gene lost 2 bases and the J gene lost 4 bases, with 17 bases spanning the gap. Germline V CDR1 and CDR2: MDHEN, SYDVKM. The CDR3 runs 17 residues. For the CDR3, the DNA is TGTGCCAGCAGTTTAATCATCAATCGGGAGTTTAATGAAAAACTGTTTTTT. This translates into CASSLIINREFNEKLFF.

The rearrangement links TRBV27 to TRBJ2-7; perhaps TRBD1 as D (6 bases). The CDR3 extends over 15 amino acids. Trimming left V 2 bases short and J 6 bases short, with 17 bases between. Germline V gene data show CDR1 as MNHEY and CDR2 as SMNVEV (reference sequence). CDR3 in DNA: TGTGCCAGCAGTTTAGGGGGCACGATGCTTCTCGAGCAGTACTTC. Encoded protein: CASSLGGTMLLEQYF.

The chain employs TRBV18 and TRBJ2-1; 7 nucleotides line up with TRBD2. Germline-derived CDR1 and CDR2 are KGHSH and LQKENI. The CDR3 is made up of 12 amino acids. V lost 6 bases and J lost 10; bases outside the gene matches: 6. CDR3 in amino acids: CASSPPAGEQFF. Written as DNA, the CDR3 is TGTGCCAGCTCCCCCCCAGCGGGGGAGCAGTTCTTC. The variable domain in full, completed from reference TRBV18 and TRBJ2-1, reads NAGVMQNPRHLVRRRGQEARLRCSPMKGHSHVYWYRQLPEEGLKFMVYLQKENIIDESGMPKERFSAEFPKEGPSILRIQQVVRGDSAAYFCASSPPAGEQFFGPGTRLTVL.

This clone turned up a few times. The rearrangement joins TRBV11-2 to TRBJ2-5; TRBD2 matches 8 bases. Germline trimming cut 5 bases from V and 5 bases from J; bases unmatched to any gene: 7. Per germline, CDR1 SGHAT and CDR2 FQNNGV. This CDR3 region has 14 residues. CDR3 residues: CASSASGRAETQYF. For the CDR3, the DNA is TGTGCCAGCAGCGCGAGCGGGAGAGCGGAGACCCAGTACTTC.

The V call is TRBV18, the J call TRBJ2-7, with D possibly matching TRBD1 (6 bases). CDR1 KGHSH and CDR2 LQKENI come from the germline V gene. This CDR3 is 15 amino acids long. V was clipped by 3 bases and J by 5 bases, with 17 bases between them. The CDR3 is CASSPVRGTLNEQYF. Here the CDR3 DNA reads TGTGCCAGCTCACCTGTCAGAGGGACACTGAACGAGCAGTACTTC. Filled out from reference TRBV18 and TRBJ2-7, the complete variable domain reads NAGVMQNPRHLVRRRGQEARLRCSPMKGHSHVYWYRQLPEEGLKFMVYLQKENIIDESGMPKERFSAEFPKEGPSILRIQQVVRGDSAAYFCASSPVRGTLNEQYFGPGTRLTVT.

This clone was observed a few times. The chain is built from TRBV30 and TRBJ1-1; no reliable D call. V lost 0 bases and J 1 base, leaving 6 bases between the germline ends. The germline gives CDR1 GTSNPN, CDR2 SVGIG (reference sequence). This CDR3 is 13 amino acids long. In nucleotides, the CDR3 is TGTGCCTGGAGTGTACAAAGGAACACTGAAGCTTTCTTT. Its translation: CAWSVQRNTEAFF.

This clone has more than one count but fewer than ten. The V call is TRBV10-3, the J call TRBJ1-2; TRBD1 aligns across 8 bases. Germline V CDR1 and CDR2: ENHRY, SYGVKD. This CDR3 contains 16 residues. Trimming took 3 bases from V and 6 from J; bases not matched to a gene: 12. In DNA form, the CDR3 reads TGTGCCATCAGTGATTCTCCCGGCAGGGGGCGCCATGGCTACACCTTC. Translated: CAISDSPGRGRHGYTF.

This chain links TRBV28 with TRBJ1-3; 7 nucleotides align to TRBD1. CDR1 and CDR2 from the germline V gene are MDHEN and SYDVKM. V lost 6 bases, J lost 7 bases, and 9 bases stayed unmatched. This CDR3 contains 14 residues. The CDR3 here is CASRPTTGRNTIYF. The DNA of the CDR3 is TGTGCCAGCAGGCCTACGACAGGGCGGAACACCATATATTTT.

V and J are TRBV4-2 and TRBJ1-1; TRBD1 is a possible D gene (6 bases). The V gene lost 0 bases and the J gene lost 5 bases, with 16 bases spanning the gap. In germline, CDR1 is LGHNA, CDR2 YNFKEQ. CDR3 length equals 16 residues. The CDR3 nucleotides read TGTGCCAGCAGCCAAGATGCGGGGGCAGCTAATACTGAAGCTTTCTTT. Translated: CASSQDAGAANTEAFF.

The chain joins TRBV19 to TRBJ2-1; the match to TRBD1 covers 8 bases. Germline V gene lookup returns CDR1 LNHDA and CDR2 SQIVND (reference sequence). The CDR3 consists of 17 residues. The ends lost 3 bases at V and 5 bases at J; junction bases unmatched: 12. CDR3 loop: CASSMWGTGTLNNEQFF. CDR3 in DNA: TGTGCCAGTAGTATGTGGGGGACAGGAACATTAAACAATGAGCAGTTCTTC. Based on the CDR3 plus reference TRBV19 and TRBJ2-1, the full variable domain is DGGITQSPKYLFRKEGQNVTLSCEQNLNHDAMYWYRQDPGQGLRLIYYSQIVNDFQKGDIAEGYSVSREKKESFPLTVTSAQKNPTAFYLCASSMWGTGTLNNEQFFGPGTRLTVL.

The chain couples TRBV28 to TRBJ2-1; 7 bases line up with TRBD1. Germline values: CDR1 MDHEN, CDR2 SYDVKM. CDR3 length: 16 amino acids. The ends lost 6 bases at V and 1 base at J; junction bases unmatched: 9. The DNA of the CDR3 is TGTGCCAGCAGCCCGACAGGGTTCAGGTCCTACAATGAGCAGTTCTTC. Protein: CASSPTGFRSYNEQFF.

The chain carries TRBV7-9 and TRBJ2-4; tentative D call: TRBD2 (5 bases). Germline-derived CDR1 and CDR2 are SEHNR and FQNEAQ (reference sequence). V lost 4 bases, J lost 8 bases, and 12 bases lay in between. The CDR3 sequence is 13 residues long. CDR3 coding DNA: TGTGCCAGCAGCTCCGGGGAGCGGTACATTCAGTACTTC. As protein: CASSSGERYIQYF.

This sequence joins TRBV7-2 and TRBJ1-2; D is uncertain. The germline CDR1 and CDR2 sequences are SGHTA and FQGNSA. CDR3 size: 13 residues. Trimming removed 0 bases from V and 6 bases from J, with 8 bases in between. CDR3 residues: CASSLAGSHGYTF. As DNA, the CDR3 is TGTGCCAGCAGCTTAGCCGGTTCCCATGGCTACACCTTC. Combining the CDR3 with reference TRBV7-2 and TRBJ1-2 gives the whole variable domain GAGVSQSPSNKVTEKGKDVELRCDPISGHTALYWYRQSLGQGLEFLIYFQGNSAPDKSGLPSDRFSAERTGGSVSTLTIQRTQQEDSAVYLCASSLAGSHGYTFGSGTRLTVV.

The J gene is TRBJ2-2, the V gene TRBV27; 9 nucleotides line up with TRBD1. CDR1 is MNHEY and CDR2 is SMNVEV in the germline V gene (reference sequence). V lost 0 bases to trimming and J lost 3 bases; unmatched junction nucleotides: 2. This CDR3 contains 16 residues. As DNA, the CDR3 is TGTGCCAGCAGTTTATCAGACAGGGGGTACACCGGGGAGCTGTTTTTT. This encodes CASSLSDRGYTGELFF.

The V call is TRBV11-2, the J call TRBJ2-5, with TRBD2 identical over 9 bases. The CDR3 runs 18 residues. Trimming at V came to 0 bases and at J to 2 bases, leaving 10 bases not matched to a gene. The germline CDR1 and CDR2 sequences are SGHAT and FQNNGV. The CDR3 DNA follows: TGTGCCAGCAGCTTAGAGTCGGTTTTAGCGGGAGTTCAAGAGACCCAGTACTTC. Protein product: CASSLESVLAGVQETQYF.

A few counts support this clone. The chain couples TRBV29-1 to TRBJ2-1; 8 bases line up with TRBD1. CDR3 length: 14 amino acids. V shed 7 bases and J 4 bases; nucleotides not matched to a gene: 9. Germline-derived CDR1 and CDR2 are SQVTM and ANQGSEA. The CDR3 coding sequence is TGCAGCGGACACCCTGGACAGGGTTACAATGAGCAGTTCTTC. This sequence encodes CSGHPGQGYNEQFF.

This chain links TRBV19 with TRBJ1-2; 7 bases are a match to TRBD1. Germline-derived CDR1 and CDR2 are LNHDA and SQIVND (reference sequence). The CDR3 length is 13 residues. The junction had 6 bases not matched to a gene; V was cut back by 6 bases and J by 5 bases. This CDR3 is CASSADRQYGYTF. CDR3 in DNA: TGTGCCAGTAGCGCGGACAGGCAATATGGCTACACCTTC.

This CDR3 is CASSRGTSGNTDTQYF. As DNA, the CDR3 is TGTGCCAGCAGCCGAGGGACTAGCGGGAACACAGATACGCAGTATTTT. The chain joins TRBV4-2 to TRBJ2-3; 13 bases agree with TRBD2. Germline-derived CDR1 and CDR2 are LGHNA and YNFKEQ. Trimming at V came to 4 bases and at J to 2 bases, leaving 3 bases not matched to a gene. The CDR3 totals 16 residues.

The chain employs TRBV30 and TRBJ2-7; D might be TRBD2 (5 bases). Germline values: CDR1 GTSNPN, CDR2 SVGIG (reference sequence). The ends were cut back, 1 base at V and 4 bases at J, with 11 bases in the middle. CDR3 size: 13 residues. CDR3: CAWSDGVRYEQYF. In DNA, the CDR3 is TGTGCCTGGAGTGACGGGGTAAGGTACGAGCAGTACTTC.